What follows is one T cell receptor beta chain and its context. Its specificity is not known. The sample originates from a study of CD8+ T cells in alopecia areata. Study results and caveats: Because one nonresponder was included, the link of baseline CD8+ expansion to response is considered uncertain. Numerous clones, expanded in lesions, remained in scalp and blood during tofacitinib. Scalp clonality, along with expanded CD8+ clones among the top 100, was significantly decreased by tofacitinib.

Following extraction, RNA underwent reverse transcription to cDNA, which served as the sequencing template. Clones were sequenced by immunoSEQ multiplex PCR, and TCRdb holds only the in-frame ones, with some missing. The table records hundreds of thousands of clones, roughly 60% of them present only once. The V gene's germline CDR1 is ENHRY and CDR2 SYGVKD. Deletions cut 2 bases from V and 4 bases from J, with 15 bases between. CDR3 length equals 15 residues. Treatment in this sample: oral pan-JAK inhibitor, 5-10 mg twice daily. This chain uses TRBV10-3 with TRBJ2-7; D unclear. This clonotype originated in a human donor with alopecia areata. The starting material was CD4+ T cells sorted from blood, obtained at week 24, from a patient treated with tofacitinib. The CDR3 nucleotides are TGTGCCATCAGTGAGGATAGTGGCAGTTCATACGAGCAGTACTTC. It specifies CAISEDSGSSYEQYF.